The entry that follows covers one T cell receptor (beta chain) sequence. The antigen is undetermined. This CDR3 contains 16 residues. Deletions cut 4 bases from V and 3 bases from J, with 18 bases between. Germline V gives CDR1 SGHDT, CDR2 YYEEEE. Each sample yielded about 10^5 assayed TCR templates. Profiling relied on immunoSEQ multiplex PCR, and the TCRdb table lists in-frame clones only, not all of them. The sample yields around 77,000 clones, less than 95% seen once. The data derive from a study of siplizumab effects on memory and regulatory T cells. Points from the study as a whole: Proliferating siplizumab-culture Treg suppressive function went unconfirmed. Unstimulated subsets were the mapping target of only a minor fraction of alloreactive clones.

This chain joins TRBV5-6 and TRBJ2-3; D might be TRBD2 (6 bases). The sample consisted of CD8+ T cells sorted from blood. This receptor was obtained from a human donor in good health. CDR3 in amino acids: CASSHKALASTDTQYF. The CDR3 nucleotides are TGTGCCAGCAGCCATAAAGCTCTAGCGTCTACAGATACGCAGTATTTT.